The sequence of this T cell receptor beta chain was determined in a study of cytomegalovirus exposure and HLA in healthy donors. About the research overall: Approximately 81% of around 400 genotyped donors fell in the Caucasian-associated ancestry cluster.

60 Vbeta and 13 Jbeta primers were used in PCR. Measured with immunoSEQ multiplex PCR; TCRdb has only the in-frame clones, and not every one. This table has under 200,000 clones, 68% appearing once. Note on this clone: Antigen unknown.

The CDR3 has 14 amino acids. The germline V gene encodes CDR1 KGHSH and CDR2 LQKENI. The J segment lost 7 bases and the V segment lost 6 bases, leaving 6 bases of the junction unmatched. Findings of the study overall: Association of about 17,000 TCR beta sequences with HLA alleles was found at 0.05 false discovery rate in a later analysis. It was reported in a later analysis that an Asian-associated ancestry cluster showed fewer N-insertions than the roughly 670-donor mean.

The sequencing sample was made of PBMCs. The receptor was isolated from a man between 45 and 60 years old in good health and CMV-seronegative. The V call is TRBV18, the J call TRBJ1-6; 7 bases agree with TRBD1. The CDR3 nucleotides read TGTGCCAGCTCGGAAGACAGGGTGAATTCACCCCTCCACTTT. Translation gives CASSEDRVNSPLHF. The entire variable domain, with the rest obtained from reference TRBV18 and TRBJ1-6, is as follows: NAGVMQNPRHLVRRRGQEARLRCSPMKGHSHVYWYRQLPEEGLKFMVYLQKENIIDESGMPKERFSAEFPKEGPSILRIQQVVRGDSAAYFCASSEDRVNSPLHFGNGTRLTVT.